The 8 T cell receptor beta chains below all came from one sample that was sequenced in a study of blood T cells in healthy people across ages. Then a second PCR, running about 6 to 11 cycles, was carried out with a sample-barcoded 5' primer and a J-beta primer mix. TCRdb redid the calling of the 5' RACE reads with MiXCR, one entry per CDR3 protein. The sample contains about 940,000 distinct CDR3 sequences, about 44% of which appear only once. Sequencing was done on a sample of blood. These receptors were taken from a man younger than 45 in good health.

About this clonotype itself: A much larger clone is a single base away; this may be a read error. The genes are TRBV24-1 and TRBJ2-5; either TRBD1 or TRBD2 may supply D (5 bases each). This CDR3 is built from 14 residues. Germline V CDR1 and CDR2: KGHDR, SFDVKD. Trimming took 4 bases from V and 11 from J, leaving 19 bases between them. The DNA for the CDR3 is TGTGCCACCAGTGACCGTGGGGACGTCAATGAGCAGTACTTC. Protein sequence: CATSDRGDVNEQYF.

The chain couples TRBV5-1 to TRBJ1-3, with a possible D match to TRBD1 (6 bases). The length of the CDR3 is 17 residues. The germline V gene encodes CDR1 SGHRS and CDR2 YFSETQ. V was trimmed by 3 bases and J by 2 bases, leaving 18 bases between them. DNA for the CDR3: TGCGCCAGCAGCTGGATACCATCAGGGGTGGCTGGAAACACCATATATTTT. Protein product: CASSWIPSGVAGNTIYF.

The V and J genes are TRBV4-2 and TRBJ2-5, with 7 nucleotides matching TRBD2. The J segment lost 4 bases and the V segment lost 4 bases, leaving 6 bases of the junction unmatched. Germline V gives CDR1 LGHNA, CDR2 YNFKEQ. CDR3 size: 14 residues. CDR3 sequence: CASSLGLDRETQYF. DNA of the CDR3: TGTGCCAGCAGCCTCGGACTAGATAGAGAGACCCAGTACTTC.

V usage is TRBV27 and J usage is TRBJ2-1; TRBD1 matches 8 bases. This CDR3 spans 18 amino acids. V lost 3 bases, J lost 7 bases, and 17 bases stayed unmatched. Germline CDR1 reads MNHEY; CDR2 reads SMNVEV (reference sequence). CDR3 loop: CASSFSRTGGRVRNEQFF. As DNA, the CDR3 is TGTGCCAGCAGTTTCTCAAGAACAGGGGGTAGGGTAAGGAATGAGCAGTTCTTC.

This chain joins TRBV12-3 or TRBV12-4 and TRBJ2-7, with a tentative D call TRBD2 (5 bases). This CDR3 is built from 15 residues. V was pared by 6 bases and J by 3 bases, with 18 bases between. Here the CDR3 reads CASREDGGDFYEQYF. The CDR3 coding sequence is TGTGCCAGCAGAGAGGACGGAGGAGATTTCTACGAGCAGTACTTC.

In this sample, this clonotype turned up a few times. The chain couples TRBV29-1 to TRBJ2-7; 7 bases map to TRBD1. The germline gives CDR1 SQVTM, CDR2 ANQGSEA. The CDR3 covers 13 residues. V shed 4 bases, J shed 3 bases, and the junction held 6 bases outside the gene matches. CDR3 DNA: TGCAGCGTTGCGACAGGGATACACTACGAGCAGTACTTC. Its protein product is CSVATGIHYEQYF.

This chain uses TRBV29-1 with TRBJ2-5; tentatively, D is TRBD1 (6 bases). Trimming removed 7 bases from V and 2 bases from J, with 14 bases in between. The CDR3 contains 13 residues. Germline V lookup: CDR1 SQVTM, CDR2 ANQGSEA. CDR3 sequence reads: CSARRTVQETQYF. The DNA for the CDR3 is TGCAGCGCCCGACGGACAGTTCAAGAGACCCAGTACTTC.

The chain couples TRBV4-2 to TRBJ2-7; 9 positions match TRBD2. This CDR3 is built from 16 residues. With 1 base clipped from V and 3 bases from J, the junction kept 7 bases outside the gene matches. CDR1 is LGHNA and CDR2 is YNFKEQ in the germline V gene. The CDR3 reads CASSQASGGRYYEQYF. CDR3 DNA sequence: TGTGCCAGCAGCCAAGCCAGCGGGGGGCGATACTACGAGCAGTACTTC.